This TCR beta chain was identified during a study of OX40 agonist ivuxolimab in advanced cancers. Notes on the research overall: Ivuxolimab was a fully human IgG2 agonistic monoclonal antibody targeting the costimulatory receptor OX40 (CD134). Intravenous ivuxolimab was administered to patients every 2 weeks at six dose levels: 0.01, 0.1, 0.3, 1.5, 3 and 10 mg/kg. The dose-escalation cohort was 82.7% male with a mean age of approximately 60 years, ranging from about 20 to 85. Among the approximately 54 dose-escalation patients, approximately 20 had hepatocellular carcinoma, around 15 melanoma, 9 renal cell carcinoma and 9 head and neck cancer. Prior anti-PD-1, anti-PD-L1 or anti-CTLA-4 therapy was permitted, and checkpoint inhibitors had been received by roughly two fifths of dose-escalation patients. The paper describes the monotherapy dose-escalation part (N of about 47 patients) of the phase I trial of ivuxolimab. Peripheral TCRbeta sequencing was intended to test whether TCR sequence diversity was altered and clonal T-cell expansion was caused by ivuxolimab. Three dose-escalation patients achieved partial responses, one with hepatocellular carcinoma and two with cutaneous melanoma. General findings and caveats noted by the study authors: In partial responders in the 0.1-3.0 mg/kg groups, normalized peripheral clonal expansion was found to be among the lowest, especially among CD8+ T cells. At doses from 0.1 to 3.0 mg/kg, clonal expansion was seen in both CD4+ and CD8+ blood T cells between baseline and week 6. Which antigens the clonally expanded peripheral T cells were specific for was not determined. After ivuxolimab, more expanded clones were found on average in CD8+ T cells than in CD4+ T cells. Low levels of normalized T-cell clonal expansion were also seen in some nonresponding patients.

The germline ends are 5 bases apart after V is trimmed by 0 bases and J by 2 bases. For CDR1 and CDR2, the germline V gene lists MNHEY and SVGAGI. The CDR3 measures 13 amino acids from cysteine to phenylalanine. Kept here is only the CDR3 DNA, which spans 39 bases and is read in frame from base 1. As regards this clone: Its antigen is not yet known. No base qualities exist here, and no much larger clone lies one base off it.

The trial excluded patients who had a history of autoimmune disease or who were on systemic immunosuppression. Peripheral blood for TCR sequencing was drawn from every dose cohort at baseline, at cycle 4 day 1 and at cycle 7 day 1. The samples were drawn from a first-in-human, open-label, multicenter phase I dose-escalation trial of ivuxolimab. Adults with locally advanced or metastatic melanoma, renal cell, hepatocellular, or head and neck squamous cell carcinoma were enrolled in the trial. Before TCR sequencing, CD4+ and CD8+ T cells were separately sorted from peripheral blood. Genomic DNA was extracted from sorted cells for sequencing of the TCRbeta CDR3 region. TCRbeta CDR3 regions were sequenced using the immunoSEQ Assay. What TCRdb holds here is the immuneACCESS table cut down to in-frame rearrangements. Part of the clones is not present; checked against another copy, under half of the missing clones reflect an unresolved V gene, and the others are unexplained. The sample table lists tens of thousands of clones, less than 90% of them with a count of one. 6% to 7% of the sample goes to the ten largest clones.

The V gene is TRBV6-5 and the J gene is TRBJ2-7, with the D gene not confidently named. This sequence originates from an adult with an advanced solid tumor such as melanoma, head and neck, liver or kidney cancer. Specimen: CD4+ or CD8+ T cells sorted from blood, collected in a trial of the OX40 agonist ivuxolimab. The bases read TGTGCCAGCAGTTACTCTTGGGCCTACGAGCAGTACTTC. Translation gives CASSYSWAYEQYF.